One sample yielded the 9 T cell receptor beta chains listed below, sequenced in a study of OX40 agonist ivuxolimab in advanced cancers. Produced via immunoSEQ multiplex PCR; TCRdb's table is partial and in-frame only. The repertoire has around 74,000 clones, around 92% of them found once; the top ten carry roughly 0.56%. The sample consisted of CD4+ or CD8+ T cells sorted from blood, taken in a trial of the OX40 agonist ivuxolimab. These receptors came from an adult with an advanced solid tumor such as melanoma, head and neck, liver or kidney cancer.

This clone was seen once. V usage is TRBV6-1 and J usage is TRBJ2-1, with D possibly TRBD2 on 6 matching bases. The CDR3 runs to 14 residues. Germline loops: CDR1 MNHNS, CDR2 SASEGT. V lost 1 base and J lost 6, with 10 bases in between. CDR3 amino acids: CASSEGLAINEQFF. DNA for the CDR3: TGTGCCAGCAGTGAAGGGCTAGCGATCAATGAGCAGTTCTTC.

This clone was counted once. The chain links TRBV11-3 to TRBJ2-7, with TRBD2 matching 7 bases. Trimming cost V 0 bases and J 3 bases; bases outside gene matches: 8. The CDR3 runs to 16 residues. Germline V CDR1 and CDR2: SGHNT, YENEEA. The CDR3 region is CASSLDTAAGFYEQYF. The CDR3 DNA reads TGTGCCAGCAGCTTAGATACGGCAGCGGGGTTCTACGAGCAGTACTTC.

The chain carries TRBV7-2 and TRBJ1-5; D is uncertain. Germline V CDR1 and CDR2: SGHTA, FQGNSA. The V and J ends lost 3 bases and 6 bases respectively, with 18 bases between them. The CDR3 has 16 residues. The CDR3 reads CASSLGLPGSGQPQHF. CDR3 coding DNA: TGTGCCAGCAGCTTGGGGTTGCCGGGGAGCGGTCAGCCCCAGCATTTT. Combining the CDR3 with reference TRBV7-2 and TRBJ1-5 gives the whole variable domain GAGVSQSPSNKVTEKGKDVELRCDPISGHTALYWYRQSLGQGLEFLIYFQGNSAPDKSGLPSDRFSAERTGGSVSTLTIQRTQQEDSAVYLCASSLGLPGSGQPQHFGDGTRLSIL.

The chain couples TRBV6-5 to TRBJ2-7; 7 bases agree with TRBD2. Per germline, CDR1 MNHEY and CDR2 SVGAGI. Trimming at V came to 7 bases and at J to 5 bases, leaving 5 bases not matched to a gene. This CDR3 is 12 amino acids long. Written as DNA, the CDR3 is TGTGCCAGCACGCGGGCGGGGGACGAGCAGTACTTC. This gives the protein CASTRAGDEQYF.

The chain joins TRBV16 to TRBJ1-1, with D unclear. This CDR3 is built from 15 residues. Germline CDR1 KGHSY, CDR2 FQNENV. Trimming removed 0 bases from V and 4 bases from J, with 12 bases in between. CDR3: CASSQSLAGATEAFF. The CDR3, as DNA: TGTGCCAGCAGCCAATCTCTGGCGGGCGCCACTGAAGCTTTCTTT.

This chain connects TRBV10-3 to TRBJ2-5, with D possibly TRBD2 on 6 matching bases. The germline CDR1 and CDR2 sequences are ENHRY and SYGVKD. This CDR3 has 16 amino acids. V lost 3 bases and J lost 2, with 16 bases in between. The CDR3 loop reads CAISDPDWDLQETQYF. Here the CDR3 DNA reads TGTGCCATCAGTGACCCAGACTGGGACTTACAAGAGACCCAGTACTTC.

The chain is built from TRBV6-5 and TRBJ1-5; 7 bases map to TRBD1. Germline V gives CDR1 MNHEY, CDR2 SVGAGI. The CDR3 runs to 14 residues. Trimming cost V 6 bases and J 4 bases; bases outside gene matches: 6. DNA for the CDR3: TGTGCCAGCAGCCGGGGACAGCCAAATCAGCCCCAGCATTTT. It is translated as CASSRGQPNQPQHF.

J is TRBJ2-4 and V is TRBV7-3, with TRBD1 matching over 8 bases. Germline V gives CDR1 SGHTA, CDR2 FQGTGA. The CDR3 is made up of 15 amino acids. The ends lost 5 bases at V and 6 bases at J; junction bases unmatched: 9. The CDR3 sequence: CASSPSGGRRNIQYF. Written as DNA, the CDR3 is TGTGCCAGCAGCCCTTCAGGGGGCAGGCGAAACATTCAGTACTTC. Full variable domain (missing parts from reference TRBV7-3 and TRBJ2-4): GAGVSQTPSNKVTEKGKYVELRCDPISGHTALYWYRQSLGQGPEFLIYFQGTGAADDSGLPNDRFFAVRPEGSVSTLKIQRTERGDSAVYLCASSPSGGRRNIQYFGAGTRLSVL.

The chain recombines TRBV7-2 with TRBJ2-1; 14 nucleotides agree with TRBD2. This CDR3 contains 17 residues. CDR1 and CDR2 (germline): SGHTA, FQGNSA. J was trimmed by 9 bases and V by 5 bases; bases with no gene match: 12. The CDR3 reads CASSVTTSGRALGEQFF. For the CDR3, the DNA is TGTGCCAGCAGCGTGACGACTAGCGGGAGGGCCCTCGGTGAGCAGTTCTTC.